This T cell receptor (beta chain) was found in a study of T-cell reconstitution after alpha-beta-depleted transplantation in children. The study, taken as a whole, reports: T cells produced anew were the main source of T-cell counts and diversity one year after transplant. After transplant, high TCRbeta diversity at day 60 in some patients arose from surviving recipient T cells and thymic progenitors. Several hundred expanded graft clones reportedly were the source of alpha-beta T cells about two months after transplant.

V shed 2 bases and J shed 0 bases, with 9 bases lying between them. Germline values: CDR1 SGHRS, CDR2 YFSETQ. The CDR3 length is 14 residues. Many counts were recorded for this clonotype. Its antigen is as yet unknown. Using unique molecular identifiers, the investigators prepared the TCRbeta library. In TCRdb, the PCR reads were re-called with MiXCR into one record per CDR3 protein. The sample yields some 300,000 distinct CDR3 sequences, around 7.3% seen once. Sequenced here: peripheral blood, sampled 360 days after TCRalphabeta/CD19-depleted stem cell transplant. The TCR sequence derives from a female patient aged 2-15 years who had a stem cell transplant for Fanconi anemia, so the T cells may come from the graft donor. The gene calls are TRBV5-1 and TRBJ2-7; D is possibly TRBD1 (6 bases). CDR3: CASSFRGSSYEQYF. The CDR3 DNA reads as TGCGCCAGCAGCTTCAGGGGTAGCTCCTACGAGCAGTACTTC. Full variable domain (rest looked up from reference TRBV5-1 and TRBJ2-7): KAGVTQTPRYLIKTRGQQVTLSCSPISGHRSVSWYQQTPGQGLQFLFEYFSETQRNKGNFPGRFSGRQFSNSRSEMNVSTLELGDSALYLCASSFRGSSYEQYFGPGTRLTVT.